The clone carrying this T cell receptor beta chain was counted ten times or more. The antigen is not known. The sample originates from a study of T-cell memory formation after mild COVID-19. Study results and caveats: Later expanders leaned CD4+, whereas clones that contracted between day 15 and 85 were balanced CD4/CD8. Clones that contracted clustered mainly in CM and EM if CD4+ and in EMRA if CD8+.

From 5'RACE with constant-segment primers came TCR alpha and TCR beta cDNA libraries that carried sample barcodes and UMIs. Each CDR3 protein is one row after TCRdb ran MiXCR on the 5' RACE reads. This table holds some 30,000 distinct CDR3 sequences, around 6.8% found once. The CDR3 extends over 16 amino acids. J gave up 1 base and V 4 bases, and 7 bases lay outside the gene matches. Germline CDR1 SGHNT, CDR2 YENEEA. The sequenced material came from PBMCs or a T cell subset sorted from them (not recorded which). The chain links TRBV11-3 to TRBJ2-1, with 7 bases fitting TRBD1. The origin of this receptor is an adult woman who had mild COVID-19 (a few samples of this study predate the infection). Cell type and time point are not known. The CDR3 DNA is TGTGCCAGCAGCTCCCGACAGGGAAATTCCTACAATGAGCAGTTCTTC. Amino acids: CASSSRQGNSYNEQFF.